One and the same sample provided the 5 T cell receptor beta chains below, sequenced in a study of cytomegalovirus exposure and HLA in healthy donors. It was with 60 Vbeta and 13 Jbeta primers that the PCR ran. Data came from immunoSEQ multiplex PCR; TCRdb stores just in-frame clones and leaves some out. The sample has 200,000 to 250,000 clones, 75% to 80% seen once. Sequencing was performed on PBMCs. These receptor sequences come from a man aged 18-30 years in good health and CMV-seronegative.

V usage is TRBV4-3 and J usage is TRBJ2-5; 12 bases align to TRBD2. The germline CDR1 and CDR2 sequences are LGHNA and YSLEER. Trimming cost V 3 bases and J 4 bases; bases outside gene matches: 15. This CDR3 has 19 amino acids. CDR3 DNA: TGCGCCAGCAGCCATGACCCCCCTCTAGCGGGGGGGCCTGGAGAGACCCAGTACTTC. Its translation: CASSHDPPLAGGPGETQYF.

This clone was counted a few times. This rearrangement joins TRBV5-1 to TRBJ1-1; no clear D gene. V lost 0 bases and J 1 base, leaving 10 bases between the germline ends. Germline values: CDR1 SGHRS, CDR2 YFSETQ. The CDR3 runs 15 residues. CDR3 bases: TGCGCCAGCAGCTTGGAGAAGGGAGGGAACACTGAAGCTTTCTTT. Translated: CASSLEKGGNTEAFF.

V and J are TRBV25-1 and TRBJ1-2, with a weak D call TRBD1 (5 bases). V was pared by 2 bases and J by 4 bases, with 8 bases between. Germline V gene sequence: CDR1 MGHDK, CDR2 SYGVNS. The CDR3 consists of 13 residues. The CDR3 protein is CASSERGVYGYTF. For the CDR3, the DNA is TGTGCCAGCAGTGAACGGGGGGTCTATGGCTACACCTTC.

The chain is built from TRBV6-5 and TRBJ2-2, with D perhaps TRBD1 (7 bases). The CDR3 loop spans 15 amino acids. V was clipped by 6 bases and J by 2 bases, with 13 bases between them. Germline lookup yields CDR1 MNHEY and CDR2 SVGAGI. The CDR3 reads CASSRQGLNTGELFF. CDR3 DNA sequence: TGTGCCAGCAGCCGACAGGGACTTAACACCGGGGAGCTGTTTTTT.

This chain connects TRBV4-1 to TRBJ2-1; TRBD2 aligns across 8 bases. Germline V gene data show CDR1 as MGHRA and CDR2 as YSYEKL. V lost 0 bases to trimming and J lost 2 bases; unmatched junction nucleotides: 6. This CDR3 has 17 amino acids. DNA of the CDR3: TGCGCCAGCAGCCAAGACGGAACGGGAGGGACCTACAATGAGCAGTTCTTC. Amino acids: CASSQDGTGGTYNEQFF.